Described below is a single T cell receptor (beta chain) sequence and its context. The sample belongs to a study of blood T cell repertoires in COVID-19. As processed by the authors: For nucleated cells, counts were estimated from reference gene primer amplification. Repertoires were generated with immunoSEQ multiplex PCR, while TCRdb's copy carries only in-frame clones and drops some. V and J calls and clone size are those listed in that table; D and trimming were worked out from the DNA. The sample lists 65,000 to 70,000 clones; approximately 79% were seen once. The CDR3 consists of 14 residues. V gave up 2 bases and J gave up 7 bases; unmatched junction bases: 6.

The material sequenced was peripheral blood. The V and J genes are TRBV23-1 and TRBJ1-2; 8 nucleotides line up with TRBD1. TRBV23-1 counts as an open reading frame of uncertain function. The receptor was derived from a man between 60 and 70 years old with acute or convalescent COVID-19. Here the CDR3 DNA reads TGCGCCAGCAGTCAAAGTCCGGGACAGGTTGGCTACACCTTC. Translating gives CASSQSPGQVGYTF.